This T cell receptor beta chain is drawn from a study of blood T cells in healthy people across ages. Study-wide points: When one million T cells were used, diversity estimates were thought to be underestimates.

Remarks on this clonotype: Its antigen is unknown.

This CDR3 region has 16 residues. V lost 0 bases to trimming and J lost 4 bases, with 12 bases between them. Germline CDR1 is LGHNA and CDR2 is YNFKEQ. With a J-beta primer mix and a sample-barcoded 5' primer, a second PCR ran about 7 to 12 cycles. MiXCR was run by TCRdb on the 5' RACE reads, yielding one entry per CDR3 protein. There are about 830,000 distinct CDR3 sequences in the sample; around 62% occur only once, and about 30% lies in the top ten. This clonotype originated in a man younger than 40 in good health. The source material was blood. The chain couples TRBV4-2 to TRBJ2-2; D may be TRBD2 (6 bases). The DNA of the CDR3 is TGTGCCAGCAGCCAAGAACGGCGAGCGGGCACCGGGGAGCTGTTTTTT. As protein: CASSQERRAGTGELFF.